This T cell receptor (beta chain) was identified in a study of blood T cell repertoires in COVID-19. Study overall: Acute and convalescent COVID-19 specimens originated in the United States, Italy and Spain. T cells, B-cell-depleted T cells, or PBMCs supplied cDNA or gDNA.

Seattle participants joined during active infection and were tracked over time. Authors' data handling: Researchers report that nucleated cell counts were estimated from reference gene primer amplification. Assay used: immunoSEQ multiplex PCR; TCRdb lists only in-frame clones, some missing. V, J and clone size reflect that table, while D and trimming were determined from the DNA. The profile shows around 210,000 clones, approximately 85% of them singletons. Per germline, CDR1 SGHNT and CDR2 YYREEE (reference sequence). V dropped 5 bases and J dropped 1 base, with 12 bases sitting between them. CDR3 length equals 15 residues.

The genes are TRBV5-4 and TRBJ2-2, with D tentatively TRBD2 (6 bases). This TCR was recovered from a man aged 45-65 years with COVID-19, enrolled during active disease. Sequenced input: peripheral blood. The CDR3 sequence: CASRIWGGNTGELFF. CDR3 nucleotide sequence: TGTGCCAGCAGAATCTGGGGAGGGAACACCGGGGAGCTGTTTTTT.